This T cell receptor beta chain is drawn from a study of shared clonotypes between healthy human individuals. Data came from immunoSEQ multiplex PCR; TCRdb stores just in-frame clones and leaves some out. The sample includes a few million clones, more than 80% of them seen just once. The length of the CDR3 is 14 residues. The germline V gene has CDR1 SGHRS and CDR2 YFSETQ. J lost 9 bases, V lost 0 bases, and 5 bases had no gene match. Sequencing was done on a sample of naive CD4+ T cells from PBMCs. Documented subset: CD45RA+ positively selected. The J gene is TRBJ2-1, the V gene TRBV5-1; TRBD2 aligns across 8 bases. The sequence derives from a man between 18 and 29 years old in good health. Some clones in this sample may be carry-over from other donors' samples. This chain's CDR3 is CASSLAAGEGEQFF. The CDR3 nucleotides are TGCGCCAGCAGCTTGGCAGCGGGAGAGGGTGAGCAGTTCTTC.